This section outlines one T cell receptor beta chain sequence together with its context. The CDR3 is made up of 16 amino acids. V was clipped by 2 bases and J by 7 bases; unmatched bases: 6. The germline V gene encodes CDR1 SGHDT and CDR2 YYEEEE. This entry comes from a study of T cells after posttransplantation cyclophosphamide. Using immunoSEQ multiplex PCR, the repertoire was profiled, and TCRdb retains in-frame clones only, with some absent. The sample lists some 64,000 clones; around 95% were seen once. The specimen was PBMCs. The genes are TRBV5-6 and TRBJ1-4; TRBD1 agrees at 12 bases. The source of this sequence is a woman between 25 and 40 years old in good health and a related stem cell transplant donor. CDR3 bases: TGTGCCAGCAGCTTCCTCCCGGGACAGGGGGCTGAAAAACTGTTTTTT. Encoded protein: CASSFLPGQGAEKLFF.